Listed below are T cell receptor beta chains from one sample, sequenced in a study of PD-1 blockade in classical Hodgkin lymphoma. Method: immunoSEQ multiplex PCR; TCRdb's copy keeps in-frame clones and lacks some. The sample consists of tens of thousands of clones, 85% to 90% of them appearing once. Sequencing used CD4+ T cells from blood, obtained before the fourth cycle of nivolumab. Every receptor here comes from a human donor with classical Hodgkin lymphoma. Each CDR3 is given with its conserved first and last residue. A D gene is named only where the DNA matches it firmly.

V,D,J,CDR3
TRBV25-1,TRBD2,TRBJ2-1,CASSAQGGWAEQFF
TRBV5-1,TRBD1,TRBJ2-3,CASSLGGQMGRLARPPTQYF
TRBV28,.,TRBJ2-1,CATMTPQEGPYNEQFF
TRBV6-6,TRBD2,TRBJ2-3,CASKAERDHTDTQYF
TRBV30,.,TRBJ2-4,CAWADPPAKNIQYF
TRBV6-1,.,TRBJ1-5,CASSEALRAPQHF
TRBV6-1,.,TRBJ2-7,CASSESGPKQYF
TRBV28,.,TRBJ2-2,CASSLLLAGTGELFF
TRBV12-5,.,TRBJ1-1,CASGWTDNTEAFF
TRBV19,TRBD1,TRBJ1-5,CASSTRNQGTGARPNQPQHF
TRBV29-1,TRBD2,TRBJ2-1,CSVSLRLAGGNEQFF
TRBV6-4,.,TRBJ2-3,CASSDGGGPGDTQYF
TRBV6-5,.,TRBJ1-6,CASRVSYNSPLHF
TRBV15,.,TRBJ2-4,CATSRGSMTGNIQYF
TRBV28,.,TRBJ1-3,CASSPGARQGNTIYF
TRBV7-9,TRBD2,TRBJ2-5,CASRRLAGETQYF
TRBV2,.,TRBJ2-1,CASSGLTGLSYNEQFF
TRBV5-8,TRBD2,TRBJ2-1,CASSSRRTSGVYEQFF
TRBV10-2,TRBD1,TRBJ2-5,CASRQGARETQYF
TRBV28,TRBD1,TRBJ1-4,CASSSLSSRQGYRLTNEKLFF
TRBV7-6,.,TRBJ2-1,CASSLGYLADTHNEQFF
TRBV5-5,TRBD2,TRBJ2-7,CASSSTGSSGTYEQYF
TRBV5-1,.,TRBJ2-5,CASSFLWTKETQYF
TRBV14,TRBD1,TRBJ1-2,CASSQEVKGADGYTF
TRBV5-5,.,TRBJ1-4,CASSLVAGNEKLFF
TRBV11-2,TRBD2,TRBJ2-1,CASSLELAGAHEQFF
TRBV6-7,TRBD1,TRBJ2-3,CASNHRDRGTDTQYF
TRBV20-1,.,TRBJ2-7,CSARWHEQYF
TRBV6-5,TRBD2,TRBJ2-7,CASSYSGSGNNEQYF
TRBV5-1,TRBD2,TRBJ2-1,CASSSLAGGDNEQFF
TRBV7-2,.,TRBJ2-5,CASSLGPAAKETQYF
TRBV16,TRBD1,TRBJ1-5,CASSSGTGGAQPQHF
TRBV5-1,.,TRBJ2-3,CASSLAPGLHTDTQYF
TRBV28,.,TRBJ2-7,CASSLMHEQYF
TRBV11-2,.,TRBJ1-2,CASSLGAGYGYTF
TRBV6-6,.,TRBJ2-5,CASSQGPGATETQYF
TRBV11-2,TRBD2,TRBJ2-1,CASSFLTSGNNEQFF
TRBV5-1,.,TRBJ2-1,CASRPSESSYNEQFF
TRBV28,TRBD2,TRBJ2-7,CASSSGLAVPYEQYF
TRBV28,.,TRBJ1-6,CASAIGNSGNNSPLHF
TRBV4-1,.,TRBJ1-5,CASSQAGQNSNQPQHF
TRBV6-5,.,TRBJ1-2,CASSSGGSYGYTF
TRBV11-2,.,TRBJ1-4,CASSLLGGSNEKLFF
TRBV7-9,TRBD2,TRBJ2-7,CASSLAGLDYEQYF